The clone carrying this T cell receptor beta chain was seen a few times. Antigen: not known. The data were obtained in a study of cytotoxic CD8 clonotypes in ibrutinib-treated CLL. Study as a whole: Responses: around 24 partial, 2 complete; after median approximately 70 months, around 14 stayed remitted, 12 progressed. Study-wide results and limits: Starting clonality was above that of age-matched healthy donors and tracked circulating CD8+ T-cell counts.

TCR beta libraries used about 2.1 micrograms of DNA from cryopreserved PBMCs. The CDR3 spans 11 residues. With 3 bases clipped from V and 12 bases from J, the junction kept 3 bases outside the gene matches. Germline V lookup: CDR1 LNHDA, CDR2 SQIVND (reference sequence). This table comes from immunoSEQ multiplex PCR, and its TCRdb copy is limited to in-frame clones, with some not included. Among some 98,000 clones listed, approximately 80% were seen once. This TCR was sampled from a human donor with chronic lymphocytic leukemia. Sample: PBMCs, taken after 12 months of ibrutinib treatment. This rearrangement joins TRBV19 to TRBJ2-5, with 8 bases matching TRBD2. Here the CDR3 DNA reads TGTGCCAGTAGTATTGGGGGACTAGAGTACTTC. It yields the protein CASSIGGLEYF.